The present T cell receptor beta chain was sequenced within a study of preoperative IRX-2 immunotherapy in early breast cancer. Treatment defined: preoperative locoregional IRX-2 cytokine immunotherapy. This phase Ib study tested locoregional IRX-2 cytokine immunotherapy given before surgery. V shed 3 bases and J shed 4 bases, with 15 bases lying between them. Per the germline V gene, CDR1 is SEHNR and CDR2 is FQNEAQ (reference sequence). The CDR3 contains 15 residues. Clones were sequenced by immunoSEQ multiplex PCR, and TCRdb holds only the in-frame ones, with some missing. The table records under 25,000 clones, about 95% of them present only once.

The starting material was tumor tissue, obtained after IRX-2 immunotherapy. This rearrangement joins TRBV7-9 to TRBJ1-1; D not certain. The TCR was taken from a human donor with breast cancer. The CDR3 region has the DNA TGTGCCAGCAGCTTTAATAACCCCAGAGTCACTGAAGCTTTCTTT. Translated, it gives CASSFNNPRVTEAFF.